These 11 T cell receptor beta chains were all obtained from the same sample, sequenced in a study of shared clonotypes between healthy human individuals. Naive CD8 cells, CD45RO-negative and positively selected for CCR7, excluded terminally differentiated effector memory CD45RA+ cells. Using immunoSEQ multiplex PCR, the repertoire was profiled, and TCRdb retains in-frame clones only, with some absent. This sample carries more than 2 million clones, around 93% of them seen once, and the ten largest clones take roughly 1.7%. Sequencing was carried out using naive CD8+ T cells from PBMCs. The source of these receptors is a man younger than 35 in good health. Some clones in this sample may be carry-over from other donors' samples.

J is TRBJ1-5 and V is TRBV27; TRBD1 might be the D (6 bases). Germline CDR1 reads MNHEY; CDR2 reads SMNVEV (reference sequence). There are 16 residues in the CDR3. V was cut by 6 bases and J by 4 bases, with 19 bases left in between. This CDR3 is CASSASRGYPNQPQHF. The CDR3, as DNA: TGTGCCAGCAGCGCCAGTAGGGGGTATCCGAATCAGCCCCAGCATTTT.

The rearrangement joins TRBV5-4 to TRBJ1-2; 7 positions agree with TRBD1. The J segment lost 5 bases and the V segment lost 0 bases, leaving 10 bases of the junction unmatched. The CDR3 extends over 16 amino acids. From germline, CDR1 is SGHNT and CDR2 YYREEE (reference sequence). CDR3 in DNA: TGTGCCAGCAGCTTGGCCGCAGACAGGGACTTATATGGCTACACCTTC. Amino acids: CASSLAADRDLYGYTF.

The chain links TRBV27 to TRBJ2-4, with D tentatively TRBD1 (5 bases). Trimming removed 6 bases from V and 7 bases from J, with 13 bases in between. Germline CDR1 reads MNHEY; CDR2 reads SMNVEV (reference sequence). This CDR3 comprises 13 residues. The CDR3 loop is CASSPMGRNIQYF. CDR3 bases: TGTGCCAGCAGCCCCATGGGGCGGAACATTCAGTACTTC.

The V gene is TRBV19, the J gene TRBJ2-1; a possible D gene is TRBD1 (5 bases). The V end lost 7 bases, the J end lost 0 bases, and 16 bases lay between the germline ends. The CDR3 runs 16 residues. In germline, CDR1 is LNHDA, CDR2 SQIVND (reference sequence). Here the CDR3 reads CASTSLWTSSYNEQFF. DNA of the CDR3: TGTGCCAGTACCTCCTTATGGACATCCTCCTACAATGAGCAGTTCTTC.

The chain uses TRBV7-2 and TRBJ2-7; 8 bases fit TRBD1. J gave up 2 bases and V 4 bases, and 7 bases lay outside the gene matches. Germline values: CDR1 SGHTA, CDR2 FQGNSA. This CDR3 spans 15 amino acids. The CDR3 region has the DNA TGTGCCAGCAGCTCCCGGACAGGGCCTACCTACGAGCAGTACTTC. Its protein is CASSSRTGPTYEQYF.

This chain joins TRBV9 and TRBJ1-5; 7 bases map to TRBD1. The CDR3 extends over 15 amino acids. CDR1 and CDR2 (germline): SGDLS, YYNGEE. V was clipped by 4 bases and J by 3 bases; unmatched bases: 7. The CDR3 sequence: CASSLTGDTNQPQHF. The CDR3 DNA sequence: TGTGCCAGCAGCCTCACAGGGGATACCAATCAGCCCCAGCATTTT.

This sequence joins TRBV7-2 and TRBJ2-5; no firm D call. The CDR3 sequence is 13 residues long. The germline V gene has CDR1 SGHTA and CDR2 FQGNSA. V dropped 3 bases and J dropped 0 bases, with 5 bases sitting between them. The CDR3 here is CASSFNHQETQYF. DNA of the CDR3: TGTGCCAGCAGCTTTAACCACCAAGAGACCCAGTACTTC.

J is TRBJ2-5 and V is TRBV7-9; D might be TRBD1 (6 bases). Germline loops: CDR1 SEHNR, CDR2 FQNEAQ (reference sequence). This CDR3 has 16 residues. Deletions cut 5 bases from V and 3 bases from J, with 19 bases between. Written as DNA, the CDR3 is TGTGCCAGCAGCCCAAACTTCCTGGACAGAGAAGAGACCCAGTACTTC. This encodes CASSPNFLDREETQYF.

This chain connects TRBV11-2 to TRBJ2-1; TRBD2 matches 12 bases. The CDR3 is made up of 18 amino acids. The V gene's germline CDR1 is SGHAT and CDR2 FQNNGV. V lost 1 base and J lost 3; bases outside the gene matches: 7. The CDR3 bases are TGTGCCAGCAGCTTAGGTTCTCTAGCGGGGGGGAGCTACAATGAGCAGTTCTTC. It translates to CASSLGSLAGGSYNEQFF. Together with reference TRBV11-2 and TRBJ2-1, the CDR3 gives the full variable domain: EAGVAQSPRYKIIEKRQSVAFWCNPISGHATLYWYQQILGQGPKLLIQFQNNGVVDDSQLPKDRFSAERLKGVDSTLKIQPAKLEDSAVYLCASSLGSLAGGSYNEQFFGPGTRLTVL.

The CDR3 sequence is CASSLVLGASYGYTF. The CDR3 DNA follows: TGTGCCAGCAGTTTAGTCTTGGGAGCGTCCTATGGCTACACCTTC. This sequence joins TRBV28 and TRBJ1-2; no reliable D call. The CDR3 is 15 amino acids. Trimming removed 2 bases from V and 4 bases from J, with 14 bases in between. Germline V gene data show CDR1 as MDHEN and CDR2 as SYDVKM.

CDR3 bases: TGTGCCATCAGTGAGCCGGGGACTAGCGGTCCCTACGAGCAGTACTTC. This translates into CAISEPGTSGPYEQYF. The rearrangement links TRBV10-3 to TRBJ2-7; 11 bases agree with TRBD2. Unmatched junction bases numbered 5, after V lost 2 bases and J lost 2 bases. The CDR3 consists of 16 residues. Per germline, CDR1 ENHRY and CDR2 SYGVKD.